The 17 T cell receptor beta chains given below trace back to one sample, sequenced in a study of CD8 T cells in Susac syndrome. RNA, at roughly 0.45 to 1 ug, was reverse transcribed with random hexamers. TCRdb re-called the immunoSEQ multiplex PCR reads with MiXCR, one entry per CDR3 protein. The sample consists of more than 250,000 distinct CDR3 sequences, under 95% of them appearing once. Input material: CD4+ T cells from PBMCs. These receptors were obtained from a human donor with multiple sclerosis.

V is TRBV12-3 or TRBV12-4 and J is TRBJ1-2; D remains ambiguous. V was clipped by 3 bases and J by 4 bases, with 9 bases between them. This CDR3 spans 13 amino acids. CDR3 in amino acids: CASSFMASYGYTF. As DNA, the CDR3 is TGTGCCAGCAGTTTTATGGCTTCCTATGGCTACACCTTC.

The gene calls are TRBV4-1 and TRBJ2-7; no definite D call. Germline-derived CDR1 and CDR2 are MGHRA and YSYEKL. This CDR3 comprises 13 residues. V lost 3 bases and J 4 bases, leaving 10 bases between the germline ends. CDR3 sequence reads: CASSQSVIYEQYF. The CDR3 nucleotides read TGCGCCAGCAGCCAGTCGGTGATTTACGAGCAGTACTTC.

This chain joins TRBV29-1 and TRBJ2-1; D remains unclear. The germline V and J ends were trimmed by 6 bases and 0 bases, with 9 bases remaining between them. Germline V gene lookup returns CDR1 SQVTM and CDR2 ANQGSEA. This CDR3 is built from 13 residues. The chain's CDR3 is CSVLQYSYNEQFF. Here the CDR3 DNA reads TGCAGCGTCCTGCAATACTCCTACAATGAGCAGTTCTTC.

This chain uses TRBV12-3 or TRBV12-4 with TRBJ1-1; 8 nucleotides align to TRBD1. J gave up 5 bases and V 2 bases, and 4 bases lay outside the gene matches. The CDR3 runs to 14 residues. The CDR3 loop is CASSLRQGFTEAFF. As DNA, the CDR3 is TGTGCCAGCAGTTTACGACAGGGGTTTACTGAAGCTTTCTTT.

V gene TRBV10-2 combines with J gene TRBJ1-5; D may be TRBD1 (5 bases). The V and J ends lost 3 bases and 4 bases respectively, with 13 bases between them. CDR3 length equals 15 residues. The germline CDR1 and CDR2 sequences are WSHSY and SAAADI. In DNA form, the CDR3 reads TGCGCCAGCAGTGAAAGTGGGGGACGGAATCAGCCCCAGCATTTT. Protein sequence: CASSESGGRNQPQHF.

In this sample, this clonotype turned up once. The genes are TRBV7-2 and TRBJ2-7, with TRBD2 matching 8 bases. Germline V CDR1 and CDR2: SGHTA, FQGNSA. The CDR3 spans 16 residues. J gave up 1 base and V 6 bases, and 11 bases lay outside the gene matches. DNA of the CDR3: TGTGCCAGCAGTCCCGGAAGCGGGAGTAGTTCCTACGAGCAGTACTTC. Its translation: CASSPGSGSSSYEQYF.

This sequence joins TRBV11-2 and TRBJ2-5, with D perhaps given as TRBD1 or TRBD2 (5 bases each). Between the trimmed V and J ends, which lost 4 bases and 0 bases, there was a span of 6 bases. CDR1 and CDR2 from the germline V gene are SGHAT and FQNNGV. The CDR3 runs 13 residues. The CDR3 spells CASSWGHQETQYF. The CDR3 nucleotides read TGTGCCAGCAGCTGGGGACACCAAGAGACCCAGTACTTC.

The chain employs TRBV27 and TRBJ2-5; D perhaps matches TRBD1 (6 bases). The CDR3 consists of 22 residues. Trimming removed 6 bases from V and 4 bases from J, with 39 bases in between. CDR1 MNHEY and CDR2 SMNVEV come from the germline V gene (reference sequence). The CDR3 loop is CASSTRRRQGEIEGRGTETQYF. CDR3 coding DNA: TGTGCCAGCAGCACTCGACGGAGGCAGGGCGAAATCGAAGGCAGGGGTACAGAGACCCAGTACTTC.

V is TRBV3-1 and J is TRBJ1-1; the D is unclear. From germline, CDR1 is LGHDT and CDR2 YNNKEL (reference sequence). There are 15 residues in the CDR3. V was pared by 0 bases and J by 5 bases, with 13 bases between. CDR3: CASSQEGYGPTEAFF. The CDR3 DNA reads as TGTGCCAGCAGCCAAGAGGGCTATGGACCGACTGAAGCTTTCTTT.

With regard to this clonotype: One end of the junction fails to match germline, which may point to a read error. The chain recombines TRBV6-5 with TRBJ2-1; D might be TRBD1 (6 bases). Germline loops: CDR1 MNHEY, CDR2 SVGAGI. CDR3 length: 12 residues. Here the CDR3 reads CASSRDRYSVSF. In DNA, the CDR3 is TGTGCCAGCAGCCGCGACAGGTACTCAGTCTCATTC.

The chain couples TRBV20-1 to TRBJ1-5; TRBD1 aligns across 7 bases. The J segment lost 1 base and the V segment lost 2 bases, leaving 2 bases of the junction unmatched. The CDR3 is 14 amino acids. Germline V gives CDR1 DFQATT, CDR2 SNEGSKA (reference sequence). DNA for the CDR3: TGCAGTGCTAGACGGACAGGAAGCAATCAGCCCCAGCATTTT. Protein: CSARRTGSNQPQHF.

The CDR3 protein is CAWSMWERRSEQFF. The CDR3 nucleotides read TGTGCCTGGAGTATGTGGGAGAGGAGGAGTGAGCAGTTCTTC. This sequence joins TRBV30 and TRBJ2-1; D is perhaps TRBD2 (5 bases). CDR3 length equals 14 residues. V lost 2 bases and J 9 bases, leaving 17 bases between the germline ends. From germline, CDR1 is GTSNPN and CDR2 SVGIG (reference sequence).

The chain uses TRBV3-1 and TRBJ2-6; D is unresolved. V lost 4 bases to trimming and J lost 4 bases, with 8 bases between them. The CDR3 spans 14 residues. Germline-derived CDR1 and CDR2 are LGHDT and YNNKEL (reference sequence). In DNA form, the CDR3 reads TGTGCCAGCAGCCTACCCTCAGGGGCCAACGTCCTGACTTTC. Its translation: CASSLPSGANVLTF.

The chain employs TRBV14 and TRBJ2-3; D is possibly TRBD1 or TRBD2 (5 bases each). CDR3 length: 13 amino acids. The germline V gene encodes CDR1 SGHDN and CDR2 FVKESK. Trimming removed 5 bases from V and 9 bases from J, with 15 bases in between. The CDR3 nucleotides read TGTGCCAGCAGCGAAACCGGGGCATGGACGCAGTATTTT. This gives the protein CASSETGAWTQYF. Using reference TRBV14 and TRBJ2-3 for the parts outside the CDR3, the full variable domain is EAGVTQFPSHSVIEKGQTVTLRCDPISGHDNLYWYRRVMGKEIKFLLHFVKESKQDESGMPNNRFLAERTGGTYSTLKVQPAELEDSGVYFCASSETGAWTQYFGPGTRLTVL.

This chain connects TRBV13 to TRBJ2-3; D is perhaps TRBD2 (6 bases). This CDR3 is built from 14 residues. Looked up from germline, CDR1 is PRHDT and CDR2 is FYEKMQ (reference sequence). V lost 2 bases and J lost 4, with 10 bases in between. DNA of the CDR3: TGTGCCAGCAGCTTACGCCTAGCGTCAGATACGCAGTATTTT. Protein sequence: CASSLRLASDTQYF.

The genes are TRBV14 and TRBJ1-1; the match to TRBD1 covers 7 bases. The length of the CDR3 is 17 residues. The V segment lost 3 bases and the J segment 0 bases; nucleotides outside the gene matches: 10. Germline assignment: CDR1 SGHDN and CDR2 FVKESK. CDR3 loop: CASSQRTGGVMNTEAFF. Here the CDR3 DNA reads TGTGCCAGCAGCCAGAGGACAGGCGGGGTGATGAACACTGAAGCTTTCTTT.

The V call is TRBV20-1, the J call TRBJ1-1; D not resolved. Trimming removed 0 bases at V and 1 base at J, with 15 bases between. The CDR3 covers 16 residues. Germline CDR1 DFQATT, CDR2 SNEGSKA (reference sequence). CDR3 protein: CSARDQRFLGNTEAFF. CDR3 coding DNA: TGCAGTGCTAGAGATCAGAGGTTTCTCGGGAACACTGAAGCTTTCTTT.